This T cell receptor beta chain was documented in a study of T cell repertoires in cytomegalovirus infection (dated by TCRdb to between 2017 and 2020). For the wider study: The peptide stimulations were aimed at well-studied HLA-B-restricted epitopes as well as recently identified HLA-C-restricted CMV epitopes, whose presentation resists viral immunomodulation. Donor HLA type was relevant to the analysis, because carriage of CMV infection together with the matching HLA type was indicated by public TCR beta signatures.

V is reduced by 0 bases and J by 2 bases, leaving a spacing of 10 bases between them. From its cysteine to its phenylalanine, the CDR3 spans 15 amino acids. Only CDR3 DNA is held: 45 bases, read in frame from base 1. CDR1 and CDR2 were assigned from the germline V gene as SGHTA and FQGNSA. General conclusions and limits of the study: The ex vivo response was dominated by HLA-C-restricted CMV-specific TCR beta clonotypes, which also provided the single most frequent clonotype in two of eight donors. In both this cohort and an independent cohort of 352 donors, the cumulative frequency of public TCR beta family members distinguished carriers of CMV infection plus the relevant HLA type.

Sequencer: Illumina HiSeq 1500. Using fastp at Q25 and MiXCR, TCRdb reprocessed the public reads and kept productive beta chains. Each CDR3 protein appears once, grouped with its most common genes and DNA. The sample profile shows about 310,000 distinct CDR3 sequences; 20% to 25% of them were found once. Roughly 15% of the sample belongs to the ten largest clones. Per the publication, the treatment or condition label means: in vitro stimulation with specific CMV peptide epitopes to enrich CMV-specific T cells. Comment on this clonotype: No antigen is known for it. No much larger clonotype is one base removed from it; base qualities were not supplied.

The V gene is TRBV7-2 and the J gene is TRBJ2-5, and TRBD1 may be the D gene, going by 5 matching bases. This material consisted of cultured PBMCs, taken from culture after CMV antigen stimulation. The source of this sequence is a human donor in good health (CMV status not recorded). Some clones in this sample may be carry-over from other donors' samples. The bases read TGTGCCAGCAGCTTAGCCCTGACAGAACAAGAGACCCAGTACTTC. It translates as CASSLALTEQETQYF.